The T cell receptor beta chain under discussion was sequenced for a study of T cell responses to AZD1222 COVID-19 vaccine. The study's findings and limits: The breadth and depth of Spike-specific TCRs increased once two AZD1222 doses had been given.

Details on this clone: The antigen is undetermined.

Produced via immunoSEQ multiplex PCR; TCRdb's table is partial and in-frame only. The data hold roughly 100,000 clones, with roughly 89% observed a single time. Trimming cost V 0 bases and J 8 bases, with 8 bases left between them. Germline-derived CDR1 and CDR2 are SGHAT and FQNNGV. The CDR3 has 12 amino acids. The source is an adult who received the AZD1222 COVID-19 vaccine. The V call is TRBV11-2, the J call TRBJ2-7; D perhaps matches TRBD2 (5 bases). The sample consisted of peripheral blood, taken 28 days after the second AZD1222 dose. CDR3 sequence reads: CASSLDTRKQYF. The CDR3 bases are TGTGCCAGCAGCTTAGACACTAGAAAGCAGTACTTC.